The present T cell receptor (beta chain) was sequenced within a study of CD8+ T cells in alopecia areata. Broader study findings: In blood and scalp, many expanded lesional clones persisted during tofacitinib. Scalp clonality and expanded CD8+ clones among the top 100 fell significantly with tofacitinib.

Extraction of RNA preceded its reverse transcription into cDNA, which served as the sequencing template. Sequencing used immunoSEQ multiplex PCR; TCRdb keeps in-frame clones, though not all of them. The repertoire holds some 200,000 clones, with around 43% as singletons. Stated treatment: oral pan-JAK inhibitor, 5-10 mg twice daily. In alopecia areata patients, both lesional scalp punch biopsies and peripheral blood were collected. Sorting of CD4+ and CD8+ T cells was performed on PBMCs. The CDR3 length is 20 residues. Germline V gene lookup returns CDR1 LGHNA and CDR2 YNFKEQ. Germline trimming cut 5 bases from V and 0 bases from J; bases unmatched to any gene: 13. Comments on this clone: Its antigen remains unknown.

The genes are TRBV4-2 and TRBJ2-3; 14 bases are a match to TRBD2. The sequencing here drew on CD4+ T cells sorted from blood, taken at approximately week 36, from a patient treated with tofacitinib. This TCR was sampled from a human donor with alopecia areata. The CDR3 loop is CASSVRLAGGTTASTDTQYF. The CDR3 DNA follows: TGTGCCAGCAGCGTGAGACTAGCGGGAGGGACGACCGCTAGCACAGATACGCAGTATTTT.